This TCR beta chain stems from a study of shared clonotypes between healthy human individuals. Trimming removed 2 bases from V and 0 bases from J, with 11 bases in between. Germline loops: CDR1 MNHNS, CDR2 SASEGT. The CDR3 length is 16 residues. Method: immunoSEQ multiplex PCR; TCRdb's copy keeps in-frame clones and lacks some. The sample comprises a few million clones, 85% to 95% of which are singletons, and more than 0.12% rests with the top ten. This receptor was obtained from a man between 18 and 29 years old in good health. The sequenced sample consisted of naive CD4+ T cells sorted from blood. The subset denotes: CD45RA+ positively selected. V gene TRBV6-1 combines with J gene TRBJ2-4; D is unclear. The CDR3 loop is CASSESRSLAKNIQYF. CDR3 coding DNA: TGTGCCAGCAGTGAATCTAGGAGTCTAGCCAAAAACATTCAGTACTTC.